The sequence of this TCR beta chain was determined in a study of OX40 agonist ivuxolimab in advanced cancers. Some background on the complete study: The costimulatory receptor OX40 (CD134) was targeted by ivuxolimab, a fully human IgG2 agonistic monoclonal antibody. Intravenous ivuxolimab was administered to patients every 2 weeks at six dose levels: 0.01, 0.1, 0.3, 1.5, 3 and 10 mg/kg. Of the roughly 53 patients in dose escalation, about 20 had hepatocellular carcinoma, some 15 had melanoma, 9 had renal cell carcinoma and 9 had head and neck cancer. In the dose-escalation cohort, roughly four fifths of patients were male, and the mean age was roughly 60 years, with a range of about 23 to 85. Prior anti-PD-1, anti-PD-L1 or anti-CTLA-4 therapy was permitted, and roughly two fifths of dose-escalation patients had received checkpoint inhibitors. Three dose-escalation patients achieved partial responses, one with hepatocellular carcinoma and two with cutaneous melanoma. The point of sequencing TCRbeta in the periphery was to test whether ivuxolimab changed TCR sequence diversity and drove clonal T-cell expansion. The paper describes the monotherapy dose-escalation part (N of about 47 patients) of the phase I trial of ivuxolimab. Broader findings and caveats from the paper: In the 0.1-3.0 mg/kg groups, partial responders had among the lowest normalized peripheral clonal expansion, particularly in CD8+ T cells. At doses from 0.1 to 3.0 mg/kg, clonal expansion was seen in both CD4+ and CD8+ blood T cells between baseline and week 6. Low levels of normalized T-cell clonal expansion were also seen in some patients who did not respond. After ivuxolimab, CD8+ T cells had more expanded clones than CD4+ T cells on average. Antigen specificity was not determined for the clonally expanded peripheral T cells.

V lost 6 bases and J lost 0 bases, and the count of bases not matched to a germline gene is 8. From cysteine to phenylalanine, the CDR3 is 15 amino acids long. CDR3 DNA only is kept here, 45 bases in frame from base 1. Based on the germline V gene, the CDR1 and CDR2 sequences are MDHEN and SYDVKM. This clone showed up just a few times. The target of this receptor is not known. Per-base qualities were not stored, and no clone one base away is much larger. Patients with a history of autoimmune disease or receiving systemic immunosuppression were excluded from the trial. In every dose cohort, peripheral blood was drawn for TCR sequencing at baseline, cycle 4 day 1, and cycle 7 day 1. The samples were taken from a phase I, first-in-human, multicenter, open-label dose-escalation trial of ivuxolimab. Adults with locally advanced or metastatic melanoma, renal cell, hepatocellular, or head and neck squamous cell carcinoma were enrolled in the trial. Before TCR sequencing, CD4+ T cells and CD8+ T cells were sorted from peripheral blood as separate populations.

For sequencing of the TCRbeta CDR3 region, genomic DNA was extracted from the sorted cells. TCRbeta CDR3 regions were sequenced using the immunoSEQ Assay. TCRdb limited this immuneACCESS table to in-frame rearrangements with V and J called. A share of clones is missing; checked studies link under half to unresolved V genes, and the rest is unexplained. In this sample the table shows fewer than 85,000 clones, 80% to 90% of which occur a single time. Of the sample, under 2.5% falls within the top ten clones. The source of this sequence is an adult with an advanced solid tumor such as melanoma, head and neck, liver or kidney cancer. This sample comprised CD4+ or CD8+ T cells sorted from blood, obtained in a trial of the OX40 agonist ivuxolimab. This chain is built from TRBV28 and TRBJ2-7; TRBD2 lines up with 7 middle nucleotides. In nucleotides, the sequence is TGTGCCAGCAGCTCGTCTGGCGGGGGCTCCTACGAGCAGTACTTC. The encoded protein is CASSSSGGGSYEQYF. The entire variable domain, with the stretches around the CDR3 drawn from the reference TRBV28 and TRBJ2-7 proteins, is DVKVTQSSRYLVKRTGEKVFLECVQDMDHENMFWYRQDPGLGLRLIYFSYDVKMKEKGDIPEGYSVSREKKERFSLILESASTNQTSMYLCASSSSGGGSYEQYFGPGTRLTVT.